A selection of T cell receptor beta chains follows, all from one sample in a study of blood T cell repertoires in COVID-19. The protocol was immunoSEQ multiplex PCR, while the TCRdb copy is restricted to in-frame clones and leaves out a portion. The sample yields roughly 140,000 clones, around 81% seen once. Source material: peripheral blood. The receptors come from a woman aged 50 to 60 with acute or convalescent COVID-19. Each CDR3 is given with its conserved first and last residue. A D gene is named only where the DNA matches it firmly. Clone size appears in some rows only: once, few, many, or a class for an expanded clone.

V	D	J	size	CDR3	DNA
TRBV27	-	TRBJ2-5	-	CASSPKARRMGETQYF	TGTGCCAGCAGCCCCAAGGCTCGGCGGATGGGAGAGACCCAGTACTTC
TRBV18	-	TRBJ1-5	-	CASSEAGGRNNQPQHF	TGTGCCAGCTCAGAGGCCGGAGGGCGGAACAATCAGCCCCAGCATTTT
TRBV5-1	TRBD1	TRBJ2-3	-	CASSRDSDTDTQYF	TGCGCCAGCAGCCGGGACAGCGACACAGATACGCAGTATTTT
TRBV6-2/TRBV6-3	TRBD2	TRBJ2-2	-	CASSYGGLAGAPGELFF	TGTGCCAGCAGTTACGGTGGCCTAGCGGGGGCCCCCGGGGAGCTGTTTTTT
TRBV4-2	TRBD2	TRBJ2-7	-	CASSPLAGDSYEQYF	TGTGCCAGCAGCCCGCTAGCGGGGGACTCCTACGAGCAGTACTTC
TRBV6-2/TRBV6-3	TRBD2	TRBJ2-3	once	CASSWTSGETDTQYF	TGTGCCAGCAGCTGGACTAGCGGGGAAACAGATACGCAGTATTTT
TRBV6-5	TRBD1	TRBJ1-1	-	CASRIQGVSNTEAFF	TGTGCCAGCCGGATACAGGGGGTGTCCAACACTGAAGCTTTCTTT
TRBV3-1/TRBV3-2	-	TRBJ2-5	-	CASSQNPGGQETQYF	TGTGCCAGCAGCCAGAATCCTGGCGGCCAAGAGACCCAGTACTTC
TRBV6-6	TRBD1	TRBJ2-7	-	CASSKGQAIYEQYF	TGTGCCAGCAGTAAGGGACAGGCGATTTACGAGCAGTACTTC
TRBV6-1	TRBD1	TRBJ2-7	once	CASSEFVGQGYEQYF	TGTGCCAGCAGTGAATTTGTAGGACAGGGGTACGAGCAGTACTTC
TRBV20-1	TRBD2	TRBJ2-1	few	CSASRSGGDNEQFF	TGCAGTGCTAGTCGCAGCGGGGGGGACAATGAGCAGTTCTTC
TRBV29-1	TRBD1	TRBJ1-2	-	CSAKDRGAGYTF	TGCAGCGCTAAAGACAGGGGCGCTGGCTACACCTTC
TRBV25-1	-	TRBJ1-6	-	CASRQARNSPLHF	TGTGCCAGCCGACAGGCCCGTAATTCACCCCTCCACTTT
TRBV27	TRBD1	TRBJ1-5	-	CASRGQGAFSNQPQHF	TGTGCCAGCAGGGGACAGGGGGCCTTTAGCAATCAGCCCCAGCATTTT
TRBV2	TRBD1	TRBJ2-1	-	CASSERGRASFYNEQFF	TGTGCCAGCAGTGAAAGGGGGCGGGCCTCATTCTACAATGAGCAGTTCTTC
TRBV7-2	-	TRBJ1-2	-	CASSAGRQSYGYTF	TGTGCCAGCAGCGCCGGTCGACAGAGCTATGGCTACACCTTC
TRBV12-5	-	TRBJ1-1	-	CASGRSGATEAFF	TGTGCTAGTGGTCGCTCAGGGGCCACTGAAGCTTTCTTT
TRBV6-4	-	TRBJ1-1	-	CASSESGNTEAFF	TGTGCCAGCAGTGAGTCAGGGAACACTGAAGCTTTCTTT
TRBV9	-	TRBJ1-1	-	CASSVGAASLQNEAFF	TGTGCCAGCAGCGTTGGGGCAGCCTCCCTACAAAATGAAGCTTTCTTT
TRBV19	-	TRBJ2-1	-	CASSLSDRAIYNEQFF	TGTGCCAGTAGCCTATCGGACAGAGCGATCTACAATGAGCAGTTCTTC
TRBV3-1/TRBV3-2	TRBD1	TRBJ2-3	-	CASSRQGASSTDTQYF	TGTGCCAGCAGCCGACAGGGGGCGAGTAGCACAGATACGCAGTATTTT
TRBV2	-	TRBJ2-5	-	CASRGVEETQYF	TGTGCCAGCAGGGGAGTTGAAGAGACCCAGTACTTC
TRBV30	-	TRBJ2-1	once	CAWSRGNGGAEQFF	TGTGCCTGGAGTCGCGGGAACGGGGGAGCTGAGCAGTTCTTC
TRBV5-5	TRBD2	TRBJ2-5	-	CASSSGLATSQETQYF	TGTGCCAGCAGCTCGGGACTAGCCACCTCCCAAGAGACCCAGTACTTC
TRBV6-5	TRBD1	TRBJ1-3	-	CASGQDRDPGNTIYF	TGTGCCAGCGGTCAGGACAGGGATCCTGGAAACACCATATATTTT
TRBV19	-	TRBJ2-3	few	CASSSVGLSTDTQYF	TGTGCCAGTAGTTCCGTCGGACTTAGCACAGATACGCAGTATTTT
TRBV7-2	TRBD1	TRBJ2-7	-	CASSPTAGQGYEQYF	TGTGCCAGCAGCCCGACCGCGGGACAGGGCTACGAGCAGTACTTC
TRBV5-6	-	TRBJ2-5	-	CATSLGGGNQETQYF	TGTGCCACCAGCTTAGGAGGTGGAAACCAAGAGACCCAGTACTTC
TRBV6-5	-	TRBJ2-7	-	CASSRQAGFYEQYF	TGTGCCAGCAGCCGCCAGGCGGGTTTCTACGAGCAGTACTTC
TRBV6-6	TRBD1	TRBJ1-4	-	CASRGEQGVREKLFF	TGTGCCAGCAGGGGGGAACAGGGGGTCCGTGAAAAACTGTTTTTT
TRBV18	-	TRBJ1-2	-	CASSPRREGPYGYTF	TGTGCCAGCTCACCACGACGGGAAGGGCCCTATGGCTACACCTTC
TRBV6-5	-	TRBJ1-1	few	CASSIQGKNAEAFF	TGTGCCAGCAGTATACAGGGTAAAAACGCTGAAGCTTTCTTT
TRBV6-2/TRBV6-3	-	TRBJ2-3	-	CASSYFRDTQYF	TGTGCCAGCAGTTACTTCCGGGATACGCAGTATTTT
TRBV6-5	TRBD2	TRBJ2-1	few	CASTQDLAGSNEQFF	TGTGCCAGCACCCAAGACCTAGCGGGGAGCAATGAGCAGTTCTTC
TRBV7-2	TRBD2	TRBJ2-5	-	CASSLVSGGETQYF	TGTGCCAGCAGCTTGGTTAGCGGGGGTGAGACCCAGTACTTC
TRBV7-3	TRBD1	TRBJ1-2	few	CASSTGGAGGYTF	TGTGCCAGCAGCACAGGGGGCGCGGGTGGCTACACCTTC
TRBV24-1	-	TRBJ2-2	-	CATSLNPWPLPGELFF	TGTGCCACCAGTTTAAATCCTTGGCCTCTTCCCGGGGAGCTGTTTTTT
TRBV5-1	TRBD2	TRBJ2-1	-	CASSASGTSGVNEQFF	TGCGCCAGCAGCGCCTCCGGGACTAGCGGGGTGAATGAGCAGTTCTTC
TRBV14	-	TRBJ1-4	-	CASSPQGMGEKLFF	TGTGCCAGCAGCCCTCAGGGGATGGGGGAAAAACTGTTTTTT
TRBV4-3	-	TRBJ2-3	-	CASSQSPSTQYF	TGCGCCAGCAGCCAATCCCCCAGTACGCAGTATTTT
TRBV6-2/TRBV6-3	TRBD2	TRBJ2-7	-	CASSYSGDRSYEQYF	TGTGCCAGCAGTTACAGCGGGGATCGCTCCTACGAGCAGTACTTC
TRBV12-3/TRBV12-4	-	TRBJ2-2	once	CASSPPGELFF	TGTGCCAGCAGTCCTCCCGGGGAGCTGTTTTTT
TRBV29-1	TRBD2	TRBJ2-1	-	CSARRGSSGHNEQFF	TGCAGCGCTCGGCGTGGTTCTAGCGGCCACAATGAGCAGTTCTTC
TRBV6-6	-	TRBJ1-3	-	CASRPVDSPGNTIYF	TGTGCCAGCAGGCCTGTGGACAGTCCTGGAAACACCATATATTTT
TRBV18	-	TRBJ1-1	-	CASSPLDSGPNTEAFF	TGTGCCAGCTCACCGCTGGACAGTGGCCCGAACACTGAAGCTTTCTTT